This T cell receptor (beta chain) was sequenced for a study of T cells in Graves' hyperthyroidism and ophthalmopathy (dated 2019 in TCRdb). At the level of the whole study: Peripheral blood was collected at initial diagnosis, before any treatment. TCR V-J signatures able to tell the groups apart were searched for in a discovery cohort of 90 to 100 patients, of whom fewer than 45 had Graves' ophthalmopathy and 57 had stable Graves' hyperthyroidism. Prospective prediction of ophthalmopathy was tested in an independent validation cohort of under 20 hyperthyroidism patients and 17 patients who later progressed to ophthalmopathy. The approximately 98 discovery patients were randomly divided into training and test sets at a 7:3 ratio. In about 6 Graves' hyperthyroidism patients, the study also compared T-cell repertoires from thyroid tissue with T-cell repertoires from blood. Following sampling, methimazole starting at 30 mg daily was given to hyperthyroidism patients, and high-dose intravenous methylprednisolone was given to ophthalmopathy patients. The paper reports TCR Vbeta CDR3 sequencing of some 140 peripheral blood samples: over 40 ophthalmopathy, around 80 hyperthyroidism and around 17 progressor patients. Study-wide findings and limitations: In validation, progression to ophthalmopathy was predicted by the model with around 70% sensitivity and about 72% specificity, a median of roughly 6 months before onset. Sample size was not statistically predetermined, and investigators were not blinded to group allocation. A 13 V-J signature model separated ophthalmopathy from stable hyperthyroidism, with about 88% sensitivity and 81% to 82% specificity in cross-validation and 80%/75% in testing. Most expanded thyroid clonotypes (frequency above 0.001) were also found in blood, which suggests that blood repertoires may mirror thyroid immune responses.

TCR beta CDR3 regions were amplified from RNA transcripts. The first round of RT-PCR for the TCR CDR3 was performed with the HTBI primer set and the Qiagen OneStep RT-PCR kit. The libraries were constructed in a second round of multiplex PCR and then size-selected and purified. The libraries were sequenced on an Illumina HiSeq2000 using paired-end 100 bp reads. As for the authors' bioinformatics: SOAPnuke was used to process the raw data, removing reads that contained adapters or uncalled bases, had a mean Phred below 15, or lacked an exact match to the constant primer or identifier. High-quality paired reads were merged using COPE v1.2.5, and each unique nucleotide sequence was defined as a clonotype. MiTCR v1.1 was used to align clonotypes to the IMGT TRBV, TRBD and TRBJ reference segments. The analysis was restricted to V-J combinations with a frequency above 0.0001, which together covered 99% to 99.2% of the repertoires. A TCS score was defined as the ratio of F50 (clonal expansion) to E x V (chaos), with BLOSUM62-based TCRdist applied between CDR3 peptides within each V-J. Welch's t-statistics and random forest reduced 500 to 650 V-J features to fewer than 15, which were used in a naive Bayes classifier (R e1071). The public reads were reanalyzed by TCRdb: fastp trimming at Q25, MiXCR alignment, in-frame beta chains only. Rows are unified per CDR3 protein, each entry keeping the most common DNA and genes. TCRdb's processing, not the authors' own work, is the source of the V and J calls. For this sample there are under 400,000 distinct CDR3 sequences; about 16% appear just once. Around 20% of the sample is held by the ten biggest clonotypes.

CDR1 and CDR2 are read off the germline V gene as SGHTA and FQGNSA. From its cysteine to its phenylalanine, the CDR3 spans 15 amino acids. Here the CDR3 DNA is all that survives: 45 bases in frame from base 1. V is cut back by 5 bases and J by 5 bases, with 11 bases in the junction unmatched. Ophthalmopathy patients had moderately to severely active disease, Clinical Activity Score of at least 3, NOSPECS grade of at least 4, and duration under 3 months. The study excluded patients with uncontrolled infections, other autoimmune diseases, pregnancy or lactation. Diagnoses relied on clinical symptoms, serum thyroxine and TRAb, thyroid ultrasound and orbital computed tomography. PBMCs were separated from under 12 ml of fresh peripheral blood using Ficoll-Paque density gradient centrifugation. Total RNA was extracted using Trizol reagent, and RNA quality was assessed on an Agilent 2100 Bioanalyzer. Concerning this clonotype: There is no known antigen for this receptor. A much larger clone differs by one base, so this may be a read error.

The chain is assembled from TRBV7-2 and TRBJ2-5, and 7 bases in between align with TRBD2. The sequenced material came from blood. The sequence was collected from a woman aged 55-70 years with Graves' ophthalmopathy. The CDR3 protein: CASSGQRGPRETQYF. The nucleotide sequence reads as follows: TGTGCCAGCAGCGGTCAGCGGGGCCCGCGGGAGACCCAGTACTTC.